This is a list of T cell receptor beta chains from one sample in a study of cytomegalovirus exposure and HLA in healthy donors. Generated by immunoSEQ multiplex PCR, the TCRdb table keeps only in-frame clones and is missing some. The sample contains under 300,000 clones, roughly 70% of which appear only once. Sample: PBMCs. The receptors were gathered from a female donor in good health and CMV-seronegative. CDR3s include the opening cysteine and the closing phenylalanine or tryptophan. The D gene is left open where the match is weak. Expanded clones get a size class; other rows say once, few or many, or leave the size out.

CDR3aa,CDR3nt,v_gene,len,abundance,d_gene,j_gene
CASSSTGPGYEKLFF,TGTGCCAGCAGCTCAACCGGTCCGGGGTATGAAAAACTGTTTTTT,TRBV11-2,15,few,NA,TRBJ1-4
CASSRPDRGSYEQYF,TGTGCCAGCAGCCGCCCGGACAGGGGGAGCTACGAGCAGTACTTC,TRBV11-3,15,once,TRBD1,TRBJ2-7
CATQGGYAEAFF,TGTGCCACCCAGGGGGGTTACGCTGAAGCTTTCTTT,TRBV2,12,NA,TRBD1,TRBJ1-1
CASSKSSSGSNEQFF,TGTGCCAGCAGCAAATCTTCGAGCGGGAGTAATGAGCAGTTCTTC,TRBV21-1,15,NA,NA,TRBJ2-1
CSSSSMDTQYF,TGTTCCAGCAGCTCCATGGATACGCAGTATTTT,TRBV7-9,11,NA,NA,TRBJ2-3
CASSATGGVFEQYF,TGCGCCAGCAGTGCTACCGGGGGGGTTTTCGAGCAGTACTTC,TRBV5-1,14,few,TRBD2,TRBJ2-7
CATQDRGNYEQYF,TGTGCCACCCAGGACAGGGGAAACTACGAGCAGTACTTC,TRBV10-3,13,NA,TRBD1,TRBJ2-7
CASSFNGDEQYF,TGTGCCAGCAGCTTTAATGGAGACGAGCAGTACTTC,TRBV7-6,12,NA,NA,TRBJ2-7
CSATDRGYNEQFF,TGCAGCGCGACGGACAGGGGCTACAATGAGCAGTTCTTC,TRBV29-1,13,few,TRBD1,TRBJ2-1
CASSLPQTGVGEKLFF,TGTGCCAGCAGCCTACCCCAGACGGGGGTTGGTGAAAAACTGTTTTTT,TRBV7-9,16,NA,NA,TRBJ1-4
CASRGQENEKLFF,TGCGCCAGCAGGGGACAGGAGAATGAAAAACTGTTTTTT,TRBV5-1,13,NA,TRBD1,TRBJ1-4
CAWGVQGRDTGELFF,TGTGCCTGGGGTGTTCAGGGGAGGGACACCGGGGAGCTGTTTTTT,TRBV30,15,NA,NA,TRBJ2-2
CASSLDYTGYTF,TGCGCCAGCAGCTTGGACTATACGGGCTACACCTTC,TRBV5-1,12,NA,NA,TRBJ1-2
CASKDRLAGRSYEQYF,TGTGCCAGCAAGGATCGGCTAGCGGGACGCTCCTACGAGCAGTACTTC,TRBV28,16,few,TRBD2,TRBJ2-7
CASSLRAGGVTDTQYF,TGTGCCAGCAGCTTGAGGGCGGGGGGAGTCACAGATACGCAGTATTTT,TRBV5-4,16,NA,TRBD2,TRBJ2-3
CASSQSRLAGGRANEQFF,TGTGCCAGCAGCCAATCAAGACTAGCGGGAGGCCGAGCGAATGAGCAGTTCTTC,TRBV14,18,NA,TRBD2,TRBJ2-1
CASSYTRTGEKLFF,TGTGCCAGCAGTTACACCCGGACAGGTGAAAAACTGTTTTTT,TRBV6-5,14,few,TRBD1,TRBJ1-4
CASSLEDRGLDEQYF,TGTGCCAGCAGCTTAGAGGACAGGGGGCTGGACGAGCAGTACTTC,TRBV7-9,15,NA,TRBD1,TRBJ2-7
CASSWGQGENYGYTF,TGTGCCAGCAGTTGGGGACAGGGAGAAAACTATGGCTACACCTTC,TRBV2,15,NA,TRBD1,TRBJ1-2
CASSLGERAKNIQYF,TGTGCCAGCAGTCTGGGTGAGAGGGCCAAAAACATTCAGTACTTC,TRBV28,15,NA,NA,TRBJ2-4
CASSGGQGREKLFF,TGTGCCAGCAGTGGGGGACAGGGACGGGAAAAACTGTTTTTT,TRBV25-1,14,NA,TRBD1,TRBJ1-4
CASSPGLRQPQHF,TGTGCCAGCAGCCCAGGGCTCCGGCAGCCCCAGCATTTT,TRBV11-1,13,NA,NA,TRBJ1-5
CASSPGQGRWNQPQHF,TGTGCCAGTAGTCCAGGACAGGGGAGGTGGAATCAGCCCCAGCATTTT,TRBV19,16,NA,TRBD1,TRBJ1-5
CASSQPDRSGETQYF,TGCGCCAGCAGCCAGCCTGACAGGTCGGGAGAGACCCAGTACTTC,TRBV4-1,15,NA,NA,TRBJ2-5
CASSLTTDRVSYEQYF,TGCGCCAGCAGCTTGACCACGGACAGGGTTTCCTACGAGCAGTACTTC,TRBV5-1,16,once,TRBD1,TRBJ2-7
CASSGGWDYEQYF,TGTGCCAGCAGTGGGGGCTGGGACTACGAGCAGTACTTC,TRBV6-1,13,NA,NA,TRBJ2-7
CASSLGSGLGYTF,TGTGCCAGCAGTTTAGGATCAGGGTTAGGCTACACCTTC,TRBV27,13,NA,NA,TRBJ1-2
CASSQREGPNEQFF,TGTGCCAGCAGCCAGCGGGAGGGCCCCAATGAGCAGTTCTTC,TRBV4-2,14,NA,TRBD2,TRBJ2-1
CASSQGPDSNQPQHF,TGCGCCAGCAGCCAAGGGCCAGATAGCAATCAGCCCCAGCATTTT,TRBV4-1,15,medium-sized,NA,TRBJ1-5
CASSLLGQPTDTQYF,TGTGCCAGCAGCTTACTGGGGCAACCCACAGATACGCAGTATTTT,TRBV11-2,15,NA,NA,TRBJ2-3
CARTRTGLNYGYTF,TGTGCCAGGACCCGGACAGGTCTCAACTATGGCTACACCTTC,TRBV5-4,14,NA,TRBD1,TRBJ1-2
CASSTDSNQPQHF,TGTGCCAGCAGTACAGATAGCAATCAGCCCCAGCATTTT,TRBV7-8,13,NA,NA,TRBJ1-5
CAIAGRQARDTQYF,TGTGCCATCGCGGGGCGCCAAGCAAGAGATACGCAGTATTTT,TRBV10-3,14,NA,NA,TRBJ2-3
CASSLNDREGNTIYF,TGTGCCAGCAGCTTAAATGACAGGGAGGGAAACACCATATATTTT,TRBV7-2,15,NA,TRBD1,TRBJ1-3
CASSVGVLTGGGFEAFF,TGTGCCAGCAGCGTAGGGGTCCTAACCGGGGGGGGTTTTGAAGCTTTCTTT,TRBV9,17,NA,NA,TRBJ1-1
CSVEEDHYVEGTAYGYTF,TGCAGCGTTGAAGAAGACCATTATGTGGAGGGGACAGCATATGGCTACACCTTC,TRBV29-1,18,NA,TRBD1,TRBJ1-2
CASNPWAGSSYNEQFF,TGTGCCAGCAACCCATGGGCGGGTAGCTCCTACAATGAGCAGTTCTTC,TRBV27,16,NA,NA,TRBJ2-1
CATSRGASGTYNEQFF,TGTGCCACCAGCAGAGGGGCTAGCGGGACTTACAATGAGCAGTTCTTC,TRBV15,16,NA,TRBD2,TRBJ2-1
CASNFVDRGNEKLFF,TGTGCCAGCAATTTTGTGGACAGGGGAAATGAAAAACTGTTTTTT,TRBV28,15,few,TRBD1,TRBJ1-4
CASSPTGGAADTQYF,TGTGCCAGCAGCCCCACTGGGGGGGCCGCAGATACGCAGTATTTT,TRBV14,15,NA,NA,TRBJ2-3
CASSTGAGAYEQYF,TGTGCCAGCAGTACAGGCGCTGGGGCCTACGAGCAGTACTTC,TRBV27,14,NA,NA,TRBJ2-7
CASSQEKGTGGTPLHF,TGTGCCAGCAGCCAAGAAAAGGGGACAGGAGGGACCCCCCTCCACTTT,TRBV4-2,16,NA,TRBD1,TRBJ1-6
CATSRSRAGGNEQFF,TGTGCCACCAGCAGGTCACGGGCGGGAGGCAATGAGCAGTTCTTC,TRBV15,15,NA,TRBD2,TRBJ2-1
CASSLRLAGDEQFF,TGTGCCAGCAGCTTACGACTAGCGGGGGATGAGCAGTTCTTC,TRBV9,14,NA,TRBD2,TRBJ2-1
CASSFWLASTDTQYF,TGTGCCAGCAGTTTCTGGTTAGCGAGCACAGATACGCAGTATTTT,TRBV27,15,once,NA,TRBJ2-3
CASRPGTSGSREQFF,TGTGCCAGCAGACCCGGGACTAGCGGGAGTCGCGAGCAGTTCTTC,TRBV2,15,once,TRBD2,TRBJ2-1
CASGGRDRVTGELFF,TGTGCTAGTGGGGGGCGGGACAGGGTTACCGGGGAGCTGTTTTTT,TRBV12-5,15,NA,TRBD1,TRBJ2-2
CASSFDRNTEAFF,TGTGCCAGTAGTTTCGACAGGAACACTGAAGCTTTCTTT,TRBV19,13,NA,NA,TRBJ1-1